Given below is one T cell receptor (beta chain) in context. This clonotype came up many times. Its antigen remains unidentified. Base qualities are not recorded, but no much larger clone differs from it by a single base. The record originates from a study of T cell repertoires in cytomegalovirus infection (dated by TCRdb to between 2017 and 2020). For the study in its entirety: Because public TCR beta signatures pointed to carriage of CMV infection together with the matching HLA type, the HLA type of each donor mattered for the analysis.

Inclusive of the bounding cysteine and phenylalanine, the CDR3 is 16 residues long. CDR3 DNA only is kept here, 48 bases in frame from base 1. V is trimmed back by 2 bases and J by 4 bases, and the junction contains 8 bases that no gene match accounts for. The germline V gene provides CDR1 MNHEY and CDR2 SVGEGT. Results the study describes overall, beyond this receptor: The ex vivo response was dominated by HLA-C-restricted CMV-specific TCR beta clonotypes, which also provided the single most frequent clonotype in two of eight donors. Cumulative frequency of public TCR beta family members discriminated carriers of CMV infection plus the relevant HLA type in this cohort and an independent 352-donor cohort.

The instrument was an Illumina HiSeq 1500. The raw public data were reprocessed by TCRdb itself: fastp quality trimming at Q25, MiXCR clonotype calling, in-frame beta chains only. Rows are unified per CDR3 protein, each entry keeping the most common DNA and genes. The sample contains about 200,000 distinct CDR3 sequences, roughly 9.8% of them found a single time. Clones ranked in the top ten supply about 4.6% of the sample. The source is a human donor in good health (CMV status not recorded). Some clones in this sample may be carry-over from other donors' samples. Sequencing was done on a sample of PBMCs. The sequence links TRBV6-2 or TRBV6-3 to TRBJ2-1; TRBD2 matches 7 bases in the middle. The DNA reads TGTGCCAGCAGTTACGCGGTAGCGGGTCGGTACAATGAGCAGTTCTTC. It translates as CASSYAVAGRYNEQFF.